The 25 T cell receptor beta chains below all came from one sample that was sequenced in a study of shared clonotypes between healthy human individuals. The table came from immunoSEQ multiplex PCR; TCRdb's copy has only in-frame clones and leaves some out. The top ten hold 10% to 15% of the sample, which has about 510,000 clones, 60% to 85% seen once. The sample taken for sequencing was PBMCs. The receptors stem from a woman aged 40 to 50 in good health. Some clones in this sample may be carry-over from other donors' samples.

This clone was detected only a few times. V gene TRBV30 combines with J gene TRBJ1-5; D unclear. Trimming cost V 0 bases and J 5 bases, with 5 bases left between them. CDR3 size: 12 residues. CDR1 is GTSNPN, CDR2 SVGIG, per germline (reference sequence). The CDR3 loop is CAWSVYDQPQHF. The CDR3 DNA is TGTGCCTGGAGTGTATACGATCAGCCCCAGCATTTT.

The chain links TRBV7-9 to TRBJ2-3; TRBD2 agrees at 11 bases. The CDR3 spans 16 residues. The germline CDR1 and CDR2 sequences are SEHNR and FQNEAQ (reference sequence). The trim removed 5 bases at V and 5 bases at J, leaving 9 bases unmatched. The CDR3 here is CASSARLAGGGDTQYF. The DNA for the CDR3 is TGTGCCAGCAGCGCCCGTCTAGCGGGAGGAGGAGATACGCAGTATTTT.

V usage is TRBV5-4 and J usage is TRBJ2-4; 9 bases fit TRBD2. Germline values: CDR1 SGHNT, CDR2 YYREEE (reference sequence). Unmatched junction bases numbered 11, after V lost 3 bases and J lost 1 base. The CDR3 is made up of 18 amino acids. The CDR3 is CASSSGGSGSRAKNIQYF. CDR3 in DNA: TGTGCCAGCAGCTCCGGGGGTAGCGGGAGTCGGGCCAAAAACATTCAGTACTTC.

The chain combines TRBV19 with TRBJ2-2, with 16 nucleotides matching TRBD2. The germline gives CDR1 LNHDA, CDR2 SQIVND (reference sequence). The CDR3 loop spans 19 amino acids. The V and J ends lost 5 bases and 4 bases, in that order; junction bases with no gene match: 10. In DNA, the CDR3 is TGTGCCAGTAGTCCCGGGACTAGCGGGAGGGCAGGGCTCACCGGGGAGCTGTTTTTT. It is translated as CASSPGTSGRAGLTGELFF.

This sequence joins TRBV5-1 and TRBJ2-2, with 11 bases aligning to TRBD2. Germline V lookup: CDR1 SGHRS, CDR2 YFSETQ. Unmatched junction bases numbered 9, after V lost 1 base and J lost 7 bases. CDR3 length: 17 residues. The CDR3 spells CASSLFGAGTSGGELFF. CDR3 DNA: TGCGCCAGCAGCTTGTTTGGAGCCGGGACTAGCGGCGGGGAGCTGTTTTTT.

The chain couples TRBV2 to TRBJ1-4; 7 nucleotides align to TRBD1. The germline V gene has CDR1 SNHLY and CDR2 FYNNEI. Trimming removed 8 bases from V and 7 bases from J; junction bases left unmatched: 10. The CDR3 totals 14 residues. CDR3 nucleotides: TGTGCCAGCTGCGCCGGGACAGAAAGTGAAAAACTGTTTTTT. It yields the protein CASCAGTESEKLFF.

The rearrangement joins TRBV5-4 to TRBJ2-6, with D unclear. With 4 bases removed from V and 0 bases from J, the gap between germline ends came to 14 bases. The germline V gene encodes CDR1 SGHNT and CDR2 YYREEE (reference sequence). The CDR3 extends over 17 amino acids. CDR3 protein: CASSQGMVRSGANVLTF. In DNA, the CDR3 is TGTGCCAGCAGCCAAGGTATGGTCCGCTCTGGGGCCAACGTCCTGACTTTC.

This sequence joins TRBV18 and TRBJ2-5; D not resolved. The V gene lost 3 bases and the J gene lost 7 bases, with 15 bases spanning the gap. The CDR3 sequence is 14 residues long. From germline, CDR1 is KGHSH and CDR2 LQKENI. CDR3 DNA: TGTGCCAGCTCACCCAGCGACTTTGTTCCGACCCAGTACTTC. It specifies CASSPSDFVPTQYF.

This clone has a handful of counts. The chain employs TRBV29-1 and TRBJ2-1; 7 nucleotides line up with TRBD1. From germline, CDR1 is SQVTM and CDR2 ANQGSEA. Trimming took 2 bases from V and 4 from J; bases not matched to a gene: 8. The CDR3 is 15 residues long. CDR3: CSVERTGQPYNEQFF. CDR3 nucleotides: TGCAGCGTTGAACGAACGGGACAGCCTTACAATGAGCAGTTCTTC.

V usage is TRBV5-5 and J usage is TRBJ2-7; TRBD1 aligns across 10 bases. Losses at the gene ends were 1 base for V and 1 base for J; bases not matched to a gene: 5. Germline lookup yields CDR1 SGHKS and CDR2 YYEKEE (reference sequence). The length of the CDR3 is 16 residues. CDR3 coding DNA: TGTGCCAGCAGCTTGAGACAGGGGGCGAGGTCCTACGAGCAGTACTTC. Encoded protein: CASSLRQGARSYEQYF.

The chain couples TRBV28 to TRBJ1-1, with D tentatively TRBD1 (6 bases). Trimming removed 6 bases from V and 3 bases from J, with 14 bases in between. CDR1 and CDR2 from the germline V gene are MDHEN and SYDVKM. The CDR3 is made up of 14 amino acids. CDR3 bases: TGTGCCAGCAGCCCCGGGACACGGGACACTGAAGCTTTCTTT. Translated: CASSPGTRDTEAFF.

The rearrangement joins TRBV7-3 to TRBJ2-3; no clear D gene. There are 14 residues in the CDR3. Between the trimmed V and J ends, which lost 4 bases and 4 bases, there was a span of 12 bases. Germline values: CDR1 SGHTA, CDR2 FQGTGA. The CDR3 region is CASSSRGLADTQYF. In DNA form, the CDR3 reads TGTGCCAGCAGCTCGAGAGGTCTGGCAGATACGCAGTATTTT.

The rearrangement uses TRBV2 and TRBJ2-1; 9 nucleotides line up with TRBD2. In germline, CDR1 is SNHLY, CDR2 FYNNEI. CDR3 length: 17 amino acids. The V and J ends lost 4 bases and 7 bases, in that order; junction bases with no gene match: 14. As DNA, the CDR3 is TGTGCCAGCAGTGGGGGACTAGCCACCCTTAATAGGAATGAGCAGTTCTTC. Residues: CASSGGLATLNRNEQFF.

The V call is TRBV28, the J call TRBJ1-2, with TRBD1 identical over 8 bases. The CDR3 covers 18 residues. V lost 2 bases to trimming and J lost 3 bases; unmatched junction nucleotides: 14. Per germline, CDR1 MDHEN and CDR2 SYDVKM. The CDR3 DNA sequence: TGTGCCAGCAGTTTAAGCTTTGGGCAGGGGGCTTGGGACTATGGCTACACCTTC. This translates into CASSLSFGQGAWDYGYTF.

The V gene is TRBV7-6, the J gene TRBJ2-1, with 10 positions matching TRBD2. The CDR3 has 15 amino acids. Germline CDR1 and CDR2: SGHVS and FNYEAQ. Unmatched junction bases numbered 8, after V lost 4 bases and J lost 8 bases. The CDR3 loop reads CASSWSGREGDEQFF. DNA for the CDR3: TGTGCCAGCAGCTGGAGCGGGAGGGAAGGGGATGAGCAGTTCTTC.

The chain is built from TRBV19 and TRBJ2-3; the D gene is possibly TRBD1 (5 bases). There are 14 residues in the CDR3. Germline-derived CDR1 and CDR2 are LNHDA and SQIVND (reference sequence). The V gene lost 5 bases and the J gene lost 4 bases, with 13 bases spanning the gap. CDR3 bases: TGTGCCAGTAGTGCGCAGGGTGTCCCAGATACGCAGTATTTT. This translates into CASSAQGVPDTQYF.

CDR3 coding DNA: TGCGCCAGCAGCCAAGTTGTGACAGATACGCAGTATTTT. Translation gives CASSQVVTDTQYF. The chain combines TRBV4-3 with TRBJ2-3; D is unresolved. CDR1 is LGHNA and CDR2 is YSLEER in the germline V gene. The CDR3 covers 13 residues. V was shortened by 1 base and J by 3 bases, with 5 bases between the two germline ends.

This chain links TRBV4-2 with TRBJ1-1; tentative D call: TRBD1 (5 bases). Germline assignment: CDR1 LGHNA and CDR2 YNFKEQ. The CDR3 sequence is 14 residues long. Trimming left V 4 bases short and J 2 bases short, with 11 bases between. CDR3 DNA sequence: TGTGCCAGCAGCCTTCGACAGAGCAACACTGAAGCTTTCTTT. Translated, it gives CASSLRQSNTEAFF.

The gene calls are TRBV7-2 and TRBJ2-5, with 10 bases lining up with TRBD2. The CDR3 spans 15 residues. CDR1 SGHTA and CDR2 FQGNSA come from the germline V gene. V shed 2 bases, J shed 4 bases, and the junction held 4 bases outside the gene matches. This CDR3 is CASSLPSGRIETQYF. The CDR3 DNA is TGTGCCAGCAGCTTACCTAGCGGGAGAATAGAGACCCAGTACTTC.

This chain links TRBV18 with TRBJ2-5, with D tentatively TRBD2 (6 bases). The CDR3 runs to 16 residues. CDR1 is KGHSH and CDR2 is LQKENI in the germline V gene. The V end was cut by 3 bases, the J end by 4 bases, with 18 bases between. The CDR3 DNA reads as TGTGCCAGCTCACCCTCTGTGGGGGGATCTGGAGAGACCCAGTACTTC. It translates to CASSPSVGGSGETQYF.

In this sample, this clone turned up a few times. The J gene is TRBJ2-6, the V gene TRBV11-3; the D gene is possibly TRBD2 (6 bases). This CDR3 has 15 amino acids. Trimming removed 5 bases from V and 1 base from J, with 9 bases in between. The V gene's germline CDR1 is SGHNT and CDR2 YENEEA. DNA for the CDR3: TGTGCCAGCAGCGGAGGGGATTCTGGGGCCAACGTCCTGACTTTC. It is translated as CASSGGDSGANVLTF.

The chain couples TRBV14 to TRBJ2-7; no clear D. Trimming removed 0 bases from V and 6 bases from J, with 6 bases in between. This CDR3 is 12 amino acids long. Germline V gene data show CDR1 as SGHDN and CDR2 as FVKESK. This CDR3 reads CASSQDFPEQYF. The CDR3 region has the DNA TGTGCCAGCAGCCAAGACTTTCCCGAGCAGTACTTC.

J is TRBJ2-1 and V is TRBV5-4; TRBD1 agrees at 10 bases. There are 14 residues in the CDR3. Germline V gene sequence: CDR1 SGHNT, CDR2 YYREEE (reference sequence). Trimming at V came to 4 bases and at J to 9 bases, leaving 7 bases not matched to a gene. The CDR3 sequence: CASSRDRGQSEQFF. Here the CDR3 DNA reads TGTGCCAGCAGCCGGGACAGGGGACAGAGTGAGCAGTTCTTC.

This clone was observed at least ten times. CDR3 sequence: CASSFRLALMNEQFF. In DNA, the CDR3 is TGTGCCAGCAGCTTCCGACTAGCCCTAATGAATGAGCAGTTCTTC. The chain combines TRBV21-1 with TRBJ2-1; TRBD2, the table's D call, lacks a check against the DNA. TRBV21-1 is a documented pseudogene. The CDR3 contains 15 residues.

The genes are TRBV5-4 and TRBJ2-4; D possibly corresponds to TRBD2 (6 bases). V dropped 4 bases and J dropped 3 bases, with 8 bases sitting between them. CDR1 is SGHNT and CDR2 is YYREEE in the germline V gene (reference sequence). The CDR3 sequence is 13 residues long. The CDR3 DNA reads as TGTGCCAGCAGCCCGGGGGACAAAAACATTCAGTACTTC. It yields the protein CASSPGDKNIQYF.